This T cell receptor (beta chain) was captured in a study of blood T cell repertoires in COVID-19. On the study more broadly: Collection of acute and convalescent COVID-19 samples took place in the United States, Italy and Spain.

How the authors handled the data: Counts of nucleated cells, estimated from reference gene primer amplification, were obtained. Clones were sequenced by immunoSEQ multiplex PCR, and TCRdb holds only the in-frame ones, with some missing. The V and J calls and the clone size are those of that table, but D and trimming were determined from the DNA. The sample has hundreds of thousands of clones, 83% seen once. Participant ages covered roughly 18 to 89 years across 20 to 25 US areas. The CDR3 consists of 14 residues. V was pared by 1 base and J by 4 bases, with 3 bases of the junction left unmatched. Germline V lookup: CDR1 LGHNA, CDR2 YNFKEQ.

The gene calls are TRBV4-2 and TRBJ1-2; 7 bases agree with TRBD1. This receptor was taken from a woman in her fifties or sixties who had been exposed to COVID-19. Sequenced sample: PBMCs or T cells enriched from blood (not recorded which). The CDR3 bases are TGTGCCAGCAGCCAAGCTCAGGGGGGCTATGGCTACACCTTC. Protein product: CASSQAQGGYGYTF.